This T cell receptor beta chain is from a study of T cell responses to AZD1222 COVID-19 vaccine. Whole-study results and caveats: Vaccine-related CD4 TCRs covered spike, predominating at 160-218 and 743-854. It should be noted that donors were predominantly white British and more often female, and clonal diversity was possibly underestimated. Among AZD1222 vaccinees, only five to seven were seropositive at baseline. Researchers took repertoire samples only after the peak T cell response had come.

To note about this clone: As yet, its antigen is unknown.

Per the germline V gene, CDR1 is GTSNPN and CDR2 is SVGIG (reference sequence). This CDR3 has 13 amino acids. V was clipped by 5 bases and J by 8 bases; unmatched bases: 8. Repertoires were generated with immunoSEQ multiplex PCR, while TCRdb's copy carries only in-frame clones and drops some. The profile covers 110,000 to 150,000 clones, with roughly 92% appearing a single time and less than 6.5% taken by the ten largest. Sequencing used peripheral blood, obtained on day 0 of AZD1222 vaccination. The chain uses TRBV30 and TRBJ1-2; 10 bases map to TRBD1. This receptor was taken from an adult in good health. The CDR3 DNA sequence: TGTGCCTGGGTGGGACAGGGGACGCGGGGCTACACCTTC. Translation: CAWVGQGTRGYTF.